This T cell receptor (beta chain) stems from a study of beta chain features in type 1 diabetes (dated by TCRdb to about 2018). Turning to the overall study: No differences in mean age, gender distribution, total cell number or subset yield were found between patients and healthy donors. A total of 85 million to 140 million sorted cells were examined across all samples, and a strong correlation was observed between cell number per subset and RNA yield. Whereas all 28 donors provided naive and central memory subsets, regulatory and stem cell-like memory subsets were isolated from just 8 patients and about eight healthy donors. In the study, TCRB repertoires of sorted circulating CD4+ T cell subsets from recently diagnosed type 1 diabetes patients were compared with those of matched healthy donors.

The germline V gene provides CDR1 SQVTM and CDR2 ANQGSEA. V trim: 5 bases; J trim: 6 bases; unmatched bases: 13. The CDR3 runs 14 residues from the cysteine to the phenylalanine. Of all the DNA, just the CDR3 is kept, 42 bases in frame from base 1. Each donor gave one peripheral blood draw, averaging approximately 120 mL, which was collected into heparinised tubes. Naive, central memory, regulatory and stem cell-like memory CD4+ T cells were sorted on a BD FACSAria II using a panel including CD45RO, CCR7, CD25, CD127, CD95 and CD27. Every sorted population had a purity above 95%. PBMCs were separated immediately by Lymphoprep density gradient centrifugation and were stained directly, without being cultured. To minimize batch effects, samples were stained and sorted in pairs, one healthy donor with one patient per experiment. Concerning this clone: It lacks a known antigen. Per-base quality was not reported, and no clone a single base away is much larger than it.

The entire amount of isolated RNA was reverse transcribed using the High Capacity cDNA Reverse Transcription Kit, so the sequenced TCRB transcripts were expressed ones. Deep immunoSEQ sequencing was applied to naive, central memory and regulatory T cell samples, giving an average of about 3.4 million total reads per sample. Sorted cells were lysed in RLT buffer and RNA was extracted with DNase-treated RNeasy Micro or Mini kits, depending on cell number. To prevent cross-contamination, each cell subset was processed individually, whereas patient and healthy donor samples were processed jointly. The immunoSEQ multiplex PCR was used to amplify TCRB sequences from cDNA, generating 87-bp fragments that spanned the CDR3 region. The amplicons were sequenced using the Illumina HiSeq platform. As for the original processing: PCR bias was corrected computationally using synthetic template baselines, and reads within Hamming distance 2 were collapsed, with unmergeable singletons discarded. By aligning reads against IMGT, V, D and J genes, CDR3 length, and insertions or deletions at six rearrangement sites were assigned. Within each subset, clonotype counts were normalized to the number of sorted cells before true diversity and Gini coefficients were calculated with the tcR R package. Repertoire sharing was quantified using the overlap coefficient calculated on TCRB nucleotide sequences. Out-of-frame TCRB sequences from naive cells were analyzed to stand in for the pre-selection repertoire. Held by TCRdb, this immuneACCESS table contains in-frame sequences only and omits some clones. Under half of the omission traces to an unresolved V gene where checked; the cause of the rest is unknown. The D gene and trimming were derived from the DNA, and the V and J assignments and clone size from that table. The sample has under 400,000 clones on record, roughly 12% of them singletons. The ten largest account for 0.0085% to 0.012% of the sample.

General conclusions and limits of the study: The naive, central memory and regulatory TCRB repertoires appeared to resemble one another more closely among patients than among healthy donors. Because the HLA sub-analyses included only small numbers of individuals, any influence of HLA type on TCRB rearrangement was left unresolved. PCR may preferentially amplify shorter templates, but because patient and control samples were amplified and corrected together, any resulting skew would affect both groups equally. Because cDNA rather than genomic DNA was sequenced, highly expressing activated cells could have been over-represented, although no difference in activation and CD3 levels was found between groups. Patients with type 1 diabetes made fewer insertions and deleted more nucleotides at VDJ recombination sites, implying thymic rearrangement abnormalities. Type 1 diabetes patients showed a moderate but significant shortening of TCRB CDR3 length in all four CD4+ subsets.

This clonotype originated in a woman aged 18-29 years with type 1 diabetes. The sequenced sample was naive CD4+ T cells from blood. Read against the paper, the sample's cell subset or site label means: true naive CD4+ T cells. The chain couples TRBV29-1 to TRBJ2-7, and 7 bases in between align with TRBD1. CDR3 loop: CSVKRQGVSGEQYF. The DNA sequence is given as TGCAGCGTTAAAAGGCAGGGGGTTTCCGGCGAGCAGTACTTC.